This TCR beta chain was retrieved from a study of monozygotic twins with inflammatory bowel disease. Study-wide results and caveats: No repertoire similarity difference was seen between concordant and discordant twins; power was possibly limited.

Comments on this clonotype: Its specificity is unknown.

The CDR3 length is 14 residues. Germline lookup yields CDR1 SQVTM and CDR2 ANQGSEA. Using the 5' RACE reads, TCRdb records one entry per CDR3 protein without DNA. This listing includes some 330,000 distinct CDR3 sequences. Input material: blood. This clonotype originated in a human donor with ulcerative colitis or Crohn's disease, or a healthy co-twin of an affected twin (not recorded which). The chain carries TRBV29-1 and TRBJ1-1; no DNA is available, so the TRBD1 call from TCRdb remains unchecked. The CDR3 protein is CSVDTGHQGTEAFF. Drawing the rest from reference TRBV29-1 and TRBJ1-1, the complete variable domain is SAVISQKPSRDICQRGTSLTIQCQVDSQVTMMFWYRQQPGQSLTLIATANQGSEATYESGFVIDKFPISRPNLTFSTLTVSNMSPEDSSIYLCSVDTGHQGTEAFFGQGTRLTVV.